Sequencing of this TCR beta chain was carried out in a study of blood T cell repertoires in COVID-19. The data were produced by immunoSEQ multiplex PCR, yet TCRdb's version contains in-frame clones alone and is incomplete. The table lists about 100,000 clones, roughly 81% of them singletons. This clone occurred once. The germline V gene encodes CDR1 LGHNA and CDR2 YNFKEQ. The CDR3 has 16 residues. Trimming removed 2 bases at V and 3 bases at J, with 14 bases between. This sequence joins TRBV4-2 and TRBJ1-3; D may be TRBD1 (5 bases). The receptor was isolated from a human donor in a cohort sampled during active COVID-19. Input material: peripheral blood. In nucleotides, the CDR3 is TGTGCCAGCAGCCAATTTGGGGCGGGGGGTGGAAACACCATATATTTT. This gives the protein CASSQFGAGGGNTIYF.